The 29 T cell receptor beta chains below come from one sample, sequenced in a study of T and B cells in COVID-19 patients. Multiplex PCR with BIOMED2 TRB-A/B primer pools amplified TRB rearrangements. TCRdb ran MiXCR on the multiplex PCR reads and lists one entry per CDR3 protein. The table records 7,500 to 9,500 distinct CDR3 sequences, roughly 31% of them present only once. Each TRB amplification used roughly 220-550 ng of genomic DNA from blood. Specimen: blood. These receptors all stem from a human donor who had recovered from COVID-19.

The table lists this clonotype with a few counts. A junction boundary mismatches the germline segment, possibly from a read error. The gene calls are TRBV10-3 and TRBJ2-7, with TRBD1 matching 8 bases. Germline V CDR1 and CDR2: ENHRY, SYGVKD. The CDR3 is made up of 14 amino acids. CDR3 amino acids: CASSGTGPLYEQYF. The CDR3 DNA is TGTGCCAGCAGTGGGACAGGCCCACTCTACGAGCAGTACTTC.

As regards this clonotype: The junction shows a germline mismatch at one end, possibly a read error. The chain carries TRBV5-6 and TRBJ1-4, with a weak D call TRBD1 (5 bases). This CDR3 comprises 14 residues. Germline lookup yields CDR1 SGHDT and CDR2 YYEEEE. The CDR3 is CASSLGKGREKLFF. The CDR3 DNA is TGCGCCAGCAGCTTGGGGAAGGGGAGGGAAAAACTGTTTTTT.

Relative to its sample, this clonotype is medium-sized. The J gene is TRBJ2-1, the V gene TRBV12-3 or TRBV12-4, with 8 bases identical to TRBD1. The J segment lost 6 bases and the V segment lost 5 bases, leaving 6 bases of the junction unmatched. The CDR3 runs to 14 residues. As DNA, the CDR3 is TGTGCCAGCAGTCCTAGGACAGGGCTCAATGAGCAGTTCTTC. Translating it yields CASSPRTGLNEQFF.

There are a few counts of this clonotype. The chain employs TRBV27 and TRBJ2-7; 7 nucleotides match TRBD1. The germline gives CDR1 MNHEY, CDR2 SMNVEV (reference sequence). The CDR3 is 15 residues long. V shed 2 bases, J shed 2 bases, and the junction held 6 bases outside the gene matches. This chain's CDR3 is CASSLSSRGTYEQYF. In DNA, the CDR3 is TGTGCCAGCAGTTTAAGTTCCAGGGGGACCTACGAGCAGTACTTC.

The rearrangement joins TRBV12-3 or TRBV12-4 to TRBJ2-5; D is uncertain. The ends were cut back, 8 bases at V and 3 bases at J, with 16 bases in the middle. The CDR3 has 14 amino acids. In nucleotides, the CDR3 is TGTGCCAGCCGCCCAGGTTCTAGAAAAGAGACCCAGTACTTC. It encodes CASRPGSRKETQYF.

By its share, this clonotype is medium-sized. This rearrangement joins TRBV24-1 to TRBJ2-1, with 9 bases lining up with TRBD1. The CDR3 runs to 15 residues. The V segment lost 4 bases and the J segment 5 bases; nucleotides outside the gene matches: 5. CDR1 is KGHDR and CDR2 is SFDVKD in the germline V gene. In DNA, the CDR3 is TGTGCCACCAGTGACAGGACAGGGGCTAACAATGAGCAGTTCTTC. Its translation: CATSDRTGANNEQFF.

V usage is TRBV12-3 or TRBV12-4 and J usage is TRBJ1-2; weak D call: TRBD1 (6 bases). This CDR3 has 14 amino acids. V lost 7 bases and J 6 bases, leaving 18 bases between the germline ends. CDR3 DNA sequence: TGTGCCAGCAATACGGGACACCGGGGAAATGGCTACACCTTC. Amino acid sequence: CASNTGHRGNGYTF.

The rearrangement uses TRBV11-1 and TRBJ1-2, with D unclear. This CDR3 contains 13 residues. Germline CDR1 and CDR2: SGHAT and FQDESV (reference sequence). V was shortened by 3 bases and J by 2 bases, with 7 bases between the two germline ends. CDR3 sequence reads: CASSFGENYGYTF. The CDR3 DNA reads as TGTGCCAGCAGCTTCGGGGAAAACTATGGCTACACCTTC.

In this sample, this clonotype turned up a few times. J is TRBJ2-1 and V is TRBV6-1; D may be TRBD1 or TRBD2 (6 bases each). The V and J ends lost 7 bases and 4 bases respectively, with 11 bases between them. The CDR3 sequence is 13 residues long. Germline V lookup: CDR1 MNHNS, CDR2 SASEGT. The CDR3 sequence: CASIKGGYNEQFF. The CDR3 DNA reads TGTGCCAGCATCAAAGGGGGGTACAATGAGCAGTTCTTC.

This clonotype occurred a few times. The V call is TRBV5-6, the J call TRBJ1-3; D uncertain. From germline, CDR1 is SGHDT and CDR2 YYEEEE. The CDR3 length is 13 residues. The germline V and J ends were trimmed by 2 bases and 0 bases, with 3 bases remaining between them. Here the CDR3 reads CASSFSSGNTIYF. The CDR3 DNA reads TGTGCCAGCAGCTTCAGCTCTGGAAACACCATATATTTT.

This clonotype was observed a handful of times. One end of the junction varies from germline; a read error may be responsible. The CDR3 nucleotides read TGTGCCAGCAGAGCCGCCGGGGGCGCTAAGGAAAAACTGTTTTTT. The encoded protein is CASRAAGGAKEKLFF. The V and J genes are TRBV7-6 and TRBJ1-4; possible D gene TRBD1, 6 bases. Germline lookup yields CDR1 SGHVS and CDR2 FNYEAQ. The CDR3 is made up of 15 amino acids.

J is TRBJ1-1 and V is TRBV27, with 7 bases matching TRBD1. Trimming cost V 5 bases and J 6 bases; bases outside gene matches: 9. This CDR3 has 14 amino acids. Germline CDR1 MNHEY, CDR2 SMNVEV (reference sequence). CDR3 sequence reads: CASSTGTARAEAFF. The CDR3 nucleotides read TGTGCCAGCAGTACCGGGACAGCCAGGGCTGAAGCTTTCTTT.

This clonotype has a single count. The V call is TRBV4-1, the J call TRBJ2-7, with D hard to call. Germline CDR1 reads MGHRA; CDR2 reads YSYEKL. The CDR3 length is 13 residues. V was cut by 0 bases and J by 4 bases, with 7 bases left in between. CDR3 DNA: TGCGCCAGCAGCCAAGATTGGGGATACGAGCAGTACTTC. Its translation: CASSQDWGYEQYF.

The chain recombines TRBV30 with TRBJ1-2; TRBD1 matches 8 bases. V trimming: 0 bases; J trimming: 5 bases; junction bases outside the gene matches: 11. The CDR3 loop spans 16 amino acids. Germline loops: CDR1 GTSNPN, CDR2 SVGIG (reference sequence). CDR3 protein: CAWSVSWLQGGYGYTF. For the CDR3, the DNA is TGTGCCTGGAGTGTTAGTTGGCTACAGGGGGGTTATGGCTACACCTTC.

Sample share makes this clonotype medium-sized (0.01 to 0.1%). The chain has TRBV12-3 or TRBV12-4 and TRBJ2-2, with 9 bases identical to TRBD1. This CDR3 region has 17 residues. Germline trimming cut 2 bases from V and 3 bases from J; bases unmatched to any gene: 7. The CDR3 loop reads CASSLRYRTGDTGELFF. The CDR3 nucleotides are TGTGCCAGCAGTTTAAGGTATCGGACAGGGGACACCGGGGAGCTGTTTTTT.

In this sample, this clonotype is medium-sized (0.01 to 0.1%). The chain combines TRBV29-1 with TRBJ2-3; 8 bases are shared with TRBD1. Trimming removed 7 bases from V and 3 bases from J; junction bases left unmatched: 9. This CDR3 is built from 14 residues. Germline V lookup: CDR1 SQVTM, CDR2 ANQGSEA. This CDR3 is CSAAPGGRTDTQYF. The CDR3 bases are TGCAGCGCCGCGCCAGGGGGCAGGACAGATACGCAGTATTTT.

This chain joins TRBV6-1 and TRBJ1-3, with D unresolved. Trimming cost V 0 bases and J 1 base, with 7 bases left between them. Germline V gives CDR1 MNHNS, CDR2 SASEGT. CDR3 length equals 15 residues. Here the CDR3 DNA reads TGTGCCAGCAGTGAAGCGGGAAGATCTGGAAACACCATATATTTT. This sequence encodes CASSEAGRSGNTIYF.

Only a few counts were recorded for this clonotype. This chain joins TRBV18 and TRBJ1-1, with D unresolved. This CDR3 region has 14 residues. CDR1 and CDR2 (germline): KGHSH, LQKENI. V was shortened by 2 bases and J by 4 bases, with 11 bases between the two germline ends. The CDR3: CASSPARELTEAFF. The DNA of the CDR3 is TGTGCCAGCTCACCAGCAAGAGAACTCACTGAAGCTTTCTTT. Variable domain in full (rest from reference TRBV18 and TRBJ1-1): NAGVMQNPRHLVRRRGQEARLRCSPMKGHSHVYWYRQLPEEGLKFMVYLQKENIIDESGMPKERFSAEFPKEGPSILRIQQVVRGDSAAYFCASSPARELTEAFFGQGTRLTVV.

This clonotype is medium-sized in the sample. The rearrangement links TRBV19 to TRBJ2-1; 11 nucleotides line up with TRBD2. From germline, CDR1 is LNHDA and CDR2 SQIVND (reference sequence). Trimming cost V 10 bases and J 4 bases; bases outside gene matches: 9. CDR3 length: 15 residues. CDR3 sequence: CAILAGGPLYNEQFF. In DNA form, the CDR3 reads TGTGCCATCCTAGCGGGGGGACCACTTTACAATGAGCAGTTCTTC.

This clonotype came up a few times. The V call is TRBV27, the J call TRBJ1-2, with 10 bases identical to TRBD1. V trimming: 6 bases; J trimming: 8 bases; junction bases outside the gene matches: 6. The V gene's germline CDR1 is MNHEY and CDR2 SMNVEV (reference sequence). This CDR3 has 13 residues. The CDR3, as DNA: TGTGCCAGCAGGACAGGGGGCGGGGAAGGCTACACCTTC. Its translation: CASRTGGGEGYTF.

By sample fraction, this clonotype is medium-sized (0.01 to 0.1%). V usage is TRBV6-6 and J usage is TRBJ2-7; the D is unclear. V lost 0 bases and J 3 bases, leaving 6 bases between the germline ends. Germline V gene data show CDR1 as MNHNY and CDR2 as SVGAGI (reference sequence). This CDR3 has 13 amino acids. CDR3 region: CASSYSVLYEQYF. In DNA, the CDR3 is TGTGCCAGCAGTTACTCGGTTCTCTACGAGCAGTACTTC.

This clonotype has just a few counts. The rearrangement joins TRBV5-1 to TRBJ1-1; D uncertain. V was clipped by 5 bases and J by 0 bases, with 8 bases between them. Germline values: CDR1 SGHRS, CDR2 YFSETQ. The CDR3 covers 13 residues. The CDR3 DNA reads as TGCGCCAGCAGGGGATCCATGAACACTGAAGCTTTCTTT. Its protein product is CASRGSMNTEAFF.

The V gene is TRBV6-1, the J gene TRBJ2-4; D uncertain. This CDR3 is built from 14 residues. Germline V gene lookup returns CDR1 MNHNS and CDR2 SASEGT. V was pared by 8 bases and J by 7 bases, with 18 bases between. This CDR3 is CASCYVMEENIQYF. The CDR3 nucleotides read TGTGCCAGCTGCTATGTTATGGAAGAGAACATTCAGTACTTC.

J is TRBJ2-7 and V is TRBV4-2; TRBD1 aligns across 7 bases. The V segment lost 0 bases and the J segment 3 bases; nucleotides outside the gene matches: 11. Germline loops: CDR1 LGHNA, CDR2 YNFKEQ. The CDR3 has 17 amino acids. The CDR3: CASSQDMIQGEYYEQYF. The CDR3 nucleotides read TGTGCCAGCAGCCAAGATATGATCCAGGGGGAATACTACGAGCAGTACTTC.

Remarks on this clonotype: One junction end disagrees with the germline gene, perhaps due to a read error. J is TRBJ2-2 and V is TRBV5-1, with TRBD2 matching 11 bases. This CDR3 contains 16 residues. In germline, CDR1 is SGHRS, CDR2 YFSETQ. The CDR3 DNA sequence: TGTGCCAGCAGTTCCGGGACTAGCGGTTACACCGGGGAGCTGTTTTTT. It codes for CASSSGTSGYTGELFF.

Sample share makes this clonotype medium-sized (0.01 to 0.1%). This rearrangement joins TRBV19 to TRBJ1-3; D gene unclear. CDR1 LNHDA and CDR2 SQIVND come from the germline V gene (reference sequence). The length of the CDR3 is 14 residues. V dropped 10 bases and J dropped 0 bases, with 13 bases sitting between them. This CDR3 is CATYRRTSGNTIYF. CDR3 sequence (DNA): TGTGCCACCTACCGAAGGACCTCTGGAAACACCATATATTTT.

This clonotype was detected only a few times. The J gene is TRBJ2-5, the V gene TRBV12-3 or TRBV12-4; 9 bases match TRBD1. With 3 bases clipped from V and 3 bases from J, the junction kept 11 bases outside the gene matches. This CDR3 is built from 17 residues. The CDR3 DNA sequence: TGTGCCAGCAGTTTGGGGCCAATGGGGGACAGGGAAGAGACCCAGTACTTC. Its translation: CASSLGPMGDREETQYF.

CDR3 region: CASSRRQGTEAFF. The CDR3 region has the DNA TGTGCCAGCAGTCGACGACAGGGCACTGAAGCTTTCTTT. This rearrangement joins TRBV6-5 to TRBJ1-1; 7 bases align to TRBD1. The CDR3 consists of 13 residues. Germline loops: CDR1 MNHEY, CDR2 SVGAGI. V dropped 5 bases and J dropped 4; count of bases not matched to a gene: 4.

This clonotype was detected a few times. The chain has TRBV10-3 and TRBJ2-1; perhaps TRBD1 as D (5 bases). The V and J ends lost 6 bases and 0 bases respectively, with 15 bases between them. Germline V gene data show CDR1 as ENHRY and CDR2 as SYGVKD. CDR3 length: 16 residues. CDR3 residues: CAISPQGSSSYNEQFF. The CDR3 DNA reads as TGTGCCATCAGCCCCCAGGGCAGTAGCTCCTACAATGAGCAGTTCTTC.